The 18 T cell receptor beta chains reported below all come from one sample, sequenced in a study of cytomegalovirus exposure and HLA in healthy donors. The PCR employed 60 Vbeta primers together with 13 Jbeta primers. Libraries were prepared by immunoSEQ multiplex PCR; TCRdb keeps only in-frame clonotypes and omits some of them. Among about 200,000 clones listed, around 87% were seen once. The sample consisted of PBMCs. These TCRs come from a woman aged 18-29 years in good health and CMV-seronegative.

The gene calls are TRBV19 and TRBJ1-1, with TRBD1 matching over 8 bases. V dropped 8 bases and J dropped 2; count of bases not matched to a gene: 7. CDR3 length equals 14 residues. CDR1 and CDR2 from the germline V gene are LNHDA and SQIVND (reference sequence). CDR3 region: CASGTGSQNTEAFF. The CDR3 bases are TGTGCCAGTGGGACAGGCTCCCAAAACACTGAAGCTTTCTTT.

The chain recombines TRBV7-3 with TRBJ2-7; 8 bases agree with TRBD1. This CDR3 comprises 16 residues. The junction had 11 bases not matched to a gene; V was cut back by 5 bases and J by 2 bases. Germline loops: CDR1 SGHTA, CDR2 FQGTGA. CDR3 loop: CASSAKPGGPPYEQYF. The CDR3 region has the DNA TGTGCCAGCAGCGCGAAGCCAGGGGGCCCCCCCTACGAGCAGTACTTC.

This clone is a singleton in its sample. This chain links TRBV10-3 with TRBJ2-3; 10 bases agree with TRBD2. Per the germline V gene, CDR1 is ENHRY and CDR2 is SYGVKD. The trim removed 6 bases at V and 11 bases at J, leaving 11 bases unmatched. The CDR3 consists of 14 residues. In DNA form, the CDR3 reads TGTGCCATCAGCTCAGCGGGAGGGCCGGGCTTGCAGTATTTT. This codes for CAISSAGGPGLQYF.

This clone was seen a single time. The chain recombines TRBV7-3 with TRBJ1-1, with TRBD1 matching 7 bases. V trimming: 2 bases; J trimming: 3 bases; junction bases outside the gene matches: 3. Germline lookup yields CDR1 SGHTA and CDR2 FQGTGA. The length of the CDR3 is 14 residues. CDR3: CASSLSGGHTEAFF. The CDR3 nucleotides read TGTGCCAGCAGCTTATCAGGGGGACACACTGAAGCTTTCTTT. Using reference TRBV7-3 and TRBJ1-1 for the parts outside the CDR3, the full variable domain is GAGVSQTPSNKVTEKGKYVELRCDPISGHTALYWYRQSLGQGPEFLIYFQGTGAADDSGLPNDRFFAVRPEGSVSTLKIQRTERGDSAVYLCASSLSGGHTEAFFGQGTRLTVV.

The table lists this clone with a few counts. The V call is TRBV5-6, the J call TRBJ2-7, with D possibly matching TRBD1 (5 bases). Trimming removed 5 bases at V and 2 bases at J, with 17 bases between. Germline CDR1 and CDR2: SGHDT and YYEEEE. The CDR3 runs 15 residues. The DNA of the CDR3 is TGTGCCAGCAGTCCCAGACAGCTGCATCCCTACGAGCAGTACTTC. As protein: CASSPRQLHPYEQYF.

V usage is TRBV21-1 and J usage is TRBJ1-2. TRBV21-1 is described as a pseudogene. There are 12 residues in the CDR3. Written as DNA, the CDR3 is TGTGCCAGCACCAGCGAGGAGTATGGCTACACCTTC. Its protein product is CASTSEEYGYTF.

This clone came up a few times. The chain employs TRBV29-1 and TRBJ2-1, with 9 bases lining up with TRBD1. CDR1 and CDR2 (germline): SQVTM, ANQGSEA. The CDR3 covers 14 residues. Germline trimming cut 8 bases from V and 8 bases from J; bases unmatched to any gene: 13. Written as DNA, the CDR3 is TGCAGCACAAGGCCCGGGACAGGGAACCATGAGCAGTTCTTC. It specifies CSTRPGTGNHEQFF.

V is TRBV6-5 and J is TRBJ1-2; TRBD1 agrees at 7 bases. Germline trimming cut 7 bases from V and 3 bases from J; bases unmatched to any gene: 8. The CDR3 is 14 amino acids. CDR1 is MNHEY and CDR2 is SVGAGI in the germline V gene. CDR3: CASTKKGADYGYTF. CDR3 DNA sequence: TGTGCCAGCACCAAGAAGGGGGCGGACTATGGCTACACCTTC.

The chain joins TRBV6-5 to TRBJ1-1, with no clear D. Germline CDR1 reads MNHEY; CDR2 reads SVGAGI. CDR3 size: 13 residues. Between the trimmed V and J ends, which lost 5 bases and 3 bases, there was a span of 10 bases. This CDR3 is CASSPLPDTEAFF. The CDR3 DNA reads as TGTGCCAGCAGTCCTCTCCCGGACACTGAAGCTTTCTTT.

This rearrangement joins TRBV30 to TRBJ1-6; tentatively, D is TRBD1 (6 bases). The CDR3 contains 13 residues. CDR1 and CDR2 (germline): GTSNPN, SVGIG (reference sequence). Trimming stripped 2 bases from V and 13 bases from J, with 15 bases between. The CDR3 nucleotides are TGTGCCTGGAGTATGGAGGGGGGGACTCCCCTCCACTTT. This codes for CAWSMEGGTPLHF.

This chain joins TRBV5-1 and TRBJ1-1; weak D call: TRBD1 (5 bases). V was pared by 2 bases and J by 0 bases, with 17 bases between. The CDR3 is 17 amino acids. Looked up from germline, CDR1 is SGHRS and CDR2 is YFSETQ. The DNA for the CDR3 is TGCGCCAGCAGCTTTGGGGGGTCGGCGGGGGTGAACACTGAAGCTTTCTTT. Translation: CASSFGGSAGVNTEAFF.

The rearrangement links TRBV29-1 to TRBJ2-5; D ambiguous. The J call is uncertain, as TRBJ2-7 better fits the DNA end. CDR1 is SQVTM, CDR2 ANQGSEA, per germline. This CDR3 region has 14 residues. The CDR3 DNA is TGCAGCGTTGAAGCGACAAATGCAGGTTACGAGCAGTACTTC. Its translation is CSVEATNAGYEQYF.

The V and J genes are TRBV11-3 and TRBJ2-2, with a possible D match to TRBD1 (7 bases). The germline V and J ends were trimmed by 4 bases and 4 bases, with 19 bases remaining between them. Germline V gene sequence: CDR1 SGHNT, CDR2 YENEEA. There are 17 residues in the CDR3. The DNA of the CDR3 is TGTGCCAGCAGCTCTGAAGGACAGGTCGGGGGCACCGGGGAGCTGTTTTTT. This codes for CASSSEGQVGGTGELFF.

The count of this clone is one. The junction does not match germline at one end; this may be a read error. This chain links TRBV6-1 with TRBJ1-6; maybe TRBD1 (5 bases). Per the germline V gene, CDR1 is MNHNS and CDR2 is SASEGT. CDR3 length: 11 amino acids. For the CDR3, the DNA is TGTGCCAGCAGTGAACAGGGCAGGAGGGTATTT. Translation gives CASSEQGRRVF.

This sequence joins TRBV15 and TRBJ1-3, with TRBD1 matching 11 bases. The CDR3 length is 14 residues. Trimming took 9 bases from V and 4 from J; bases not matched to a gene: 5. CDR1 LNHNV and CDR2 YYDKDF come from the germline V gene (reference sequence). CDR3 loop: CATRTGGLGNTIYF. CDR3 DNA: TGTGCCACAAGGACAGGGGGCTTGGGAAACACCATATATTTT.

Regarding this clone: One end of the junction does not line up with germline, which may come from a read error. V and J are TRBV7-7 and TRBJ2-1; possibly TRBD2 for D (5 bases). The germline CDR1 and CDR2 sequences are SSHAT and FNYEAQ (reference sequence). This CDR3 has 14 residues. This CDR3 reads CASSLGSSYNEQFF. CDR3 coding DNA: TGTGCTAGCAGCTTGGGGAGCTCCTACAATGAGCAGTTCTTC.

This chain joins TRBV5-1 and TRBJ1-2; possibly TRBD1 for D (6 bases). The V and J ends lost 0 bases and 3 bases respectively, with 30 bases between them. The CDR3 has 21 residues. CDR1 is SGHRS and CDR2 is YFSETQ in the germline V gene. The CDR3 DNA sequence: TGCGCCAGCAGCTTGGCGTCAAGAATGGGGGCAGGCGTAACCCCTTACTATGGCTACACCTTC. Its translation is CASSLASRMGAGVTPYYGYTF.

J is TRBJ1-1 and V is TRBV9; the match to TRBD1 covers 9 bases. CDR1 and CDR2 from the germline V gene are SGDLS and YYNGEE. Germline trimming cut 4 bases from V and 3 bases from J; bases unmatched to any gene: 4. The CDR3 extends over 14 amino acids. Here the CDR3 reads CASSKRTGDTEAFF. The CDR3, as DNA: TGTGCCAGCAGCAAACGGACAGGGGACACTGAAGCTTTCTTT. The whole variable domain, remainder taken from reference TRBV9 and TRBJ1-1, is DSGVTQTPKHLITATGQRVTLRCSPRSGDLSVYWYQQSLDQGLQFLIQYYNGEERAKGNILERFSAQQFPDLHSELNLSSLELGDSALYFCASSKRTGDTEAFFGQGTRLTVV.